This is a list of T cell receptor beta chains from one sample in a study of early T cells in non-severe SARS-CoV-2 infection. TCRdb reanalysed the 5' RACE reads using MiXCR and keeps one entry per CDR3 protein. The repertoire holds about 48,000 distinct CDR3 sequences, with approximately 6% as singletons. Material: whole blood, obtained at baseline. Receptors were obtained from an adult who was a healthcare worker with PCR-confirmed SARS-CoV-2 infection or an uninfected control (not recorded which). The CDR3 runs from the conserved cysteine through the conserved F or W. D genes are given only for firm matches. Clone size is given for some rows only: seen once, a few or many times, or a class if the clone is expanded.

TRBJ2-2 TRBV4-3 TRBD2 few TGCGCCAGCAGCCAAGAGACGAGCGGGACTAGCCGCTCCGGGGAGCTGTTTTTT CASSQETSGTSRSGELFF
TRBJ1-2 TRBV27 TRBD1 few TGTGCCAGCAGTTTATCTGGGACAGGTGGCTGGGGGATCGGGGTCTATGGCTACACCTTC CASSLSGTGGWGIGVYGYTF
TRBJ2-1 TRBV21-1 NA many TGTGCCAGCAGCAAAGATGGGGCGGACCCCCGGAGGGATCACAATGAGCAGTTCTTC CASSKDGADPRRDHNEQFF
TRBJ2-7 TRBV5-1 TRBD2 many TGCGCCAGCAGCCCTAGCGGGAGCGTGGGCGAGCAGTACTTC CASSPSGSVGEQYF
TRBJ2-1 TRBV28 TRBD2 few TGTGCCAGCAGTGCCCAAGCGGGAGGTCGGAATGAGCAGTTCTTC CASSAQAGGRNEQFF
TRBJ1-1 TRBV6-2/TRBV6-3 NA NA TGTGCCAGCAGCGACAACGTTCTCGTTGACCGGACTGAAGCTTTCTTT CASSDNVLVDRTEAFF
TRBJ1-4 TRBV28 NA NA TGTGCCAGCAGTTTCCCCCCCACAAGGGATGAAAAACTGTTTTTT CASSFPPTRDEKLFF
TRBJ2-7 TRBV5-1 NA few TGCGCCAGCACCCCGGTGGGCTCCTACGAGCAGTACTTC CASTPVGSYEQYF
TRBJ1-1 TRBV5-5 NA many TGTGCCAGCAGCCCCTGGGGACGGATGAACACTGAAGCTTTCTTT CASSPWGRMNTEAFF
TRBJ2-2 TRBV7-3 NA many TGTGCCAGCAGCTTACTTAGGGGCACCGGGGAGCTGTTTTTT CASSLLRGTGELFF
TRBJ2-2 TRBV12-3/TRBV12-4 NA many TGTGCCAGCCTAGGGGGAAAGAACACCGGGGAGCTGTTTTTT CASLGGKNTGELFF
TRBJ2-1 TRBV7-8 NA NA TGTGCCAGCAGCCAGGCGACAGCCCCGTATGCTGAGCAGTTCTTC CASSQATAPYAEQFF
TRBJ1-1 TRBV4-1 TRBD1 NA TGCGCCAGCAGCCGCCTTGGGACAGAGGGGAAGGCTTTCTTT CASSRLGTEGKAFF
TRBJ2-7 TRBV5-6 NA many TGTGCCAGCAGCTTGCTAGCGCCATTCGGGGAGCAGTACTTC CASSLLAPFGEQYF
TRBJ1-1 TRBV6-4 NA many TGTGCCAGCAGCCCTGGGGGCACTGAAGCTTTCTTT CASSPGGTEAFF
TRBJ2-1 TRBV20-1 NA many TGCAGTGCTAGAGATGGGACTGGGCAGTTCTTC CSARDGTGQFF
TRBJ1-1 TRBV7-8 NA many TGTGCCAGCAGCAGTGATATGAACACTGAAGCTTTCTTT CASSSDMNTEAFF
TRBJ2-3 TRBV7-9 TRBD2 NA TGTGCCAGCAGCTTAGGGACTAGCGTCGCAGATACGCAGTATTTT CASSLGTSVADTQYF
TRBJ1-6 TRBV18 NA few TGTGCCAGCTCACCAAAGAGCGATTCACCCCTCCACTTT CASSPKSDSPLHF
TRBJ2-7 TRBV19 NA few TGTGCCAGTAGTCCGGGTTCCTACGAGCAGTACTTC CASSPGSYEQYF
TRBJ1-1 TRBV12-3/TRBV12-4 NA many TGTGCCAGCAGATATCAGAACACTGAAGCTTTCTTT CASRYQNTEAFF
TRBJ2-2 TRBV5-4 TRBD1 many TGTGCCAGCAGCTTCAAACAGGGGGCGAGAGACACCGGGGAGCTGTTTTTT CASSFKQGARDTGELFF
TRBJ2-7 TRBV5-6 TRBD2 NA TGTGCCATCCCCCTCGGGACTAGCTCCTACGAGCAGTACTTC CAIPLGTSSYEQYF
TRBJ2-7 TRBV10-3 NA many TGTGCCATCAGTCCAGGCCCCTACGAGCAGTACTTC CAISPGPYEQYF
TRBJ2-6 TRBV21-1 NA NA TGTGCCAGCAGCAAAGCGCACAGCCCCTCTGGGGCCAACGTCCTGACTTTC CASSKAHSPSGANVLTF
TRBJ1-5 TRBV6-1 TRBD1 NA TGTGCCAGCAGTGAAGGACAGGGTATGGCGCCCCAGCATTTT CASSEGQGMAPQHF
TRBJ2-1 TRBV7-9 NA medium-sized TGTGCCAGCAGTGAGGGAGCGAACAATGAGCAGTTCTTC CASSEGANNEQFF
TRBJ1-1 TRBV4-3 NA NA TGCGCCAGCAGCCAAGATAGCGGGGGCGCGGGTGAAGCTTTCTTT CASSQDSGGAGEAFF
TRBJ2-3 TRBV15 TRBD2 few TGTGCCACCAGCAAGACTAGCGTTGGAGATACGCAGTATTTT CATSKTSVGDTQYF
TRBJ2-2 TRBV9 TRBD1 few TGTGCCAGCAGCCCGAACCCGACAGGGGTACGCAGTTTGGGGCTGTTTTTT CASSPNPTGVRSLGLFF
TRBJ1-1 TRBV28 TRBD1 few TGTGCCAGCAGTTCGATCTCTCAGGGGGGCACTGAAGCTTTCTTT CASSSISQGGTEAFF
TRBJ2-7 TRBV7-2 TRBD2 few TGTGCCAGCAACCAGCGGGCGGGAGGTTTCTACGAGCAGTACTTC CASNQRAGGFYEQYF
TRBJ2-7 TRBV18 NA many TGTGCCAGCTCACCGGATCGGGGAGAGCAGTACTTC CASSPDRGEQYF
TRBJ1-1 TRBV6-2/TRBV6-3 NA few TGTGCCAGCAAACCCTCCTCAGGCCTAGGGGTGGCTGAAGCTTTCTTT CASKPSSGLGVAEAFF
TRBJ1-2 TRBV4-2 TRBD1 NA TGTGCCAGCAGCCAAGATGGGACAGGGGGCAACTATGGCTACACCTTC CASSQDGTGGNYGYTF
TRBJ1-6 TRBV12-3/TRBV12-4 NA many TGTGCCAGCAGTTCCGGACGTACCCAGAAGGGTTCACCCCTCCACTTT CASSSGRTQKGSPLHF
TRBJ1-1 TRBV5-1 NA many TGCGCCAGCAGCTTGCGGGGGGCCAACACTGAAGCTTTCTTT CASSLRGANTEAFF
TRBJ2-3 TRBV20-1 NA many TGCAGTGCTAGTCAGGCCTCCTCCACAGATACGCAGTATTTT CSASQASSTDTQYF
TRBJ2-3 TRBV4-3 TRBD2 few TGCGCCAGCAGCCAAGGTCTAGCGGGAGGAGGAGATACGCAGTATTTT CASSQGLAGGGDTQYF
TRBJ1-5 TRBV6-9 NA few TGTGCCAGGGCAAAGCAGCCCCAGCATTTT CARAKQPQHF
TRBJ1-1 TRBV5-1 TRBD1 few TGCGCCAGCAGCTTGGCCATTAGGACAGGGGATGACACTGAAGCTTTCTTT CASSLAIRTGDDTEAFF
TRBJ2-7 TRBV7-3 NA NA TGTGCCAGCAGCTTAAAAGGGGACGGACAGCAGTACTTC CASSLKGDGQQYF
TRBJ2-1 TRBV11-2 TRBD2 many TGTGCCAGCAGCTTGGCTAGCGGGAGGGCCTACAATGAGCAGTTCTTC CASSLASGRAYNEQFF
TRBJ1-2 TRBV20-1 NA few TGCAGTGCCGTCGGGCCCCAGCGCTACACCTTC CSAVGPQRYTF
TRBJ2-7 TRBV6-2/TRBV6-3 NA few TGTGCCAGCAGTAACGGGGGCTACGAGCAGTACTTC CASSNGGYEQYF
TRBJ2-6 TRBV28 NA many TGTGCCAGCAGTCCCGTTAGGACCTCTGGGGCCAACGTCCTGACTTTC CASSPVRTSGANVLTF
TRBJ2-7 TRBV5-1 TRBD1 NA TGCGCCAGCAGCCCTTCCGCGACAGGGCTCTCCTACGAGCAGTACTTC CASSPSATGLSYEQYF
TRBJ2-1 TRBV9 NA many TGTGCCAGCAGCGTAGGCGTCCCCTACAATGAGCAGTTCTTC CASSVGVPYNEQFF